Listed below are T cell receptor beta chains from one sample, sequenced in a study of T-cell reconstitution after alpha-beta-depleted transplantation in children. TCRdb independently ran MiXCR on the PCR reads; one entry per CDR3 protein. Altogether 220,000 or so distinct CDR3 sequences are present, approximately 8.9% being singletons, with the ten largest covering 5% to 8%. The starting material was PBMCs, mostly from graft donor cells, obtained 180 days after TCRalphabeta/CD19-depleted stem cell transplant. These receptors were obtained from a male patient between 5 and 17 years old who had a stem cell transplant for acute lymphoblastic leukemia, so the T cells may come from the graft donor. The CDR3 runs from the conserved cysteine through the conserved F or W.

v_gene	j_gene	CDR3aa
TRBV5-1	TRBJ2-2	CASSLDRANGELFF
TRBV27	TRBJ2-5	CASSLAGRYQETQYF
TRBV14	TRBJ2-3	CASSQIDTQYF
TRBV9	TRBJ2-1	CASSVGCRQGGRNEQFF
TRBV24-1	TRBJ2-3	CATSDSRTGGPDTQYF
TRBV4-3	TRBJ2-3	CASSQDGGAAPDTQYF
TRBV28	TRBJ2-3	CASTRDRGRGTQYF
TRBV2	TRBJ1-5	CASSGQGSQPQHF
TRBV28	TRBJ1-1	CASSCNTQGLTEAFF
TRBV14	TRBJ2-7	CASSPGQGWRYEQYF
TRBV3-1	TRBJ2-1	CASSQELPSTRKEFF
TRBV27	TRBJ2-2	CASSFLPPQGAGTGELFF
TRBV18	TRBJ1-4	CASSPGANEKLFF
TRBV2	TRBJ1-1	CASSAALGAAEAFF
TRBV28	TRBJ2-1	CASSLTGYNEQFF
TRBV11-2	TRBJ1-1	CASSPHWGAEAFF
TRBV4-3	TRBJ2-7	CASSPYSGSYEQYF
TRBV20-1	TRBJ1-2	CSASGRGAYGYTF
TRBV11-2	TRBJ2-3	CASSLEDLRDLWGGTDTQYF
TRBV7-2	TRBJ2-5	CASSLDYQETQYF
TRBV20-1	TRBJ2-1	CSASVPSGGAYNEQFF
TRBV20-1	TRBJ2-3	CSARGQGRNTQYF
TRBV23-1	TRBJ2-3	CATSTGADTQYF
TRBV2	TRBJ2-5	CASSRGQTQYF
TRBV6-5	TRBJ2-3	CASSYPSVGDTQYF
TRBV28	TRBJ1-3	CASSFPEAGNTIYF
TRBV4-1	TRBJ1-3	CASSQEETAGNTIYF
TRBV24-1	TRBJ2-2	CATRGTGLGGELFF
TRBV15	TRBJ2-7	CATSEGRTASYEQYF
TRBV7-2	TRBJ2-5	CATSVLGETQYF
TRBV20-1	TRBJ1-1	CSARVVGRSNTEAFF